These T cell receptor beta chains were read from a single sample in a study of radiation and T cells in renal cell carcinoma. TCRdb's table, derived via immunoSEQ multiplex PCR, lists solely in-frame clones and lacks some. The table lists around 30,000 clones, about 85% of them singletons, with roughly a third in the top ten. This specimen was blood, taken from a patient whose treatment included radiotherapy and nephrectomy. The receptors originated from a man between 60 and 70 years old with renal cell carcinoma. Both conserved end residues are part of each CDR3. D genes are given only for firm matches. For some rows the clone size is stated as once, few or many, or as a class when expanded; others skip it.

CDR3nt	CDR3aa	v_gene	j_gene	d_gene	abundance
TGTGCCAGCAGCAAGACTAGCGGGAGCTACAATGAGCAGTTCTTC	CASSKTSGSYNEQFF	TRBV7-2	TRBJ2-1	TRBD2	.
TGCGCCAGCAGGGACGATACAGGGTCAAGGAAACTGTTTTTT	CASRDDTGSRKLFF	TRBV5-1	TRBJ1-4	.	.
TGTGCCAGCAGTACCGGCCCCCCGCCTTACGAGCAGTACTTC	CASSTGPPPYEQYF	TRBV6-5	TRBJ2-7	.	.
TGTGCCAGCTCCCCCGGGGTTGCAGGTTTCTCCTACAATGAGCAGTTCTTC	CASSPGVAGFSYNEQFF	TRBV18	TRBJ2-1	.	once
TGTGCCAGCAGCTTAGCGCGAAGGGGGGACTACGAGCAGTACTTC	CASSLARRGDYEQYF	TRBV7-2	TRBJ2-7	.	.
TGTGCCAGCAGCCAAGAGAGAGCCAGGGAAACCTCTAACTATGGCTACACCTTC	CASSQERARETSNYGYTF	TRBV4-2	TRBJ1-2	.	.
TGTGCCAGCAGCCATTGGGAGGATAACTATGGCTACACCTTC	CASSHWEDNYGYTF	TRBV5-6	TRBJ1-2	.	.
TGTGCCAGCAGCTTTCAAGCGGTCACTTACGAGCAGTACTTC	CASSFQAVTYEQYF	TRBV11-2	TRBJ2-7	.	.
TGTGCCAGCAGCTTAGGTCAGGTACACACCGGGGAGCTGTTTTTT	CASSLGQVHTGELFF	TRBV11-2	TRBJ2-2	.	.
TGTGCCAGCAGGGCGGGACAGACTACCGGGGAGCTGTTTTTT	CASRAGQTTGELFF	TRBV27	TRBJ2-2	.	medium-sized
TGTGCCAGCAGCTCAGCCTCGACAGACCTCTATGGCTACACCTTC	CASSSASTDLYGYTF	TRBV7-2	TRBJ1-2	.	.
TGTGCCAGCAGCTTAGCCGTCCGGGAGCTGTTTTTT	CASSLAVRELFF	TRBV11-2	TRBJ2-2	.	.
TGCGCCAGCAGCCAAGGGGAAGGGTTTCCCCACGAGCAGTACTTC	CASSQGEGFPHEQYF	TRBV4-3	TRBJ2-7	.	.
TGCGCCAGCAGCTTGGGCACCGGACTACTACGCTACAATGAGCAGTTCTTC	CASSLGTGLLRYNEQFF	TRBV5-1	TRBJ2-1	.	.
TGTGCCAGCAGCTCCAGGGGGTGGGTTGATAATGAGCAGTTCTTC	CASSSRGWVDNEQFF	TRBV9	TRBJ2-1	TRBD1	.
TGTGCCAGCAGTTTATTGTGGGGGACTAGCGGGAGGAGGGAGCAGTTCTTC	CASSLLWGTSGRREQFF	TRBV27	TRBJ2-1	TRBD2	.
TGTGCCAGCAGCGCGACCCACTCGGGTAGGGGGAATGAGCAGTTCTTC	CASSATHSGRGNEQFF	TRBV9	TRBJ2-1	.	.
TGTGCCAGCACCAGGACAGAGAACACTGAAGCTTTCTTT	CASTRTENTEAFF	TRBV6-1	TRBJ1-1	.	once